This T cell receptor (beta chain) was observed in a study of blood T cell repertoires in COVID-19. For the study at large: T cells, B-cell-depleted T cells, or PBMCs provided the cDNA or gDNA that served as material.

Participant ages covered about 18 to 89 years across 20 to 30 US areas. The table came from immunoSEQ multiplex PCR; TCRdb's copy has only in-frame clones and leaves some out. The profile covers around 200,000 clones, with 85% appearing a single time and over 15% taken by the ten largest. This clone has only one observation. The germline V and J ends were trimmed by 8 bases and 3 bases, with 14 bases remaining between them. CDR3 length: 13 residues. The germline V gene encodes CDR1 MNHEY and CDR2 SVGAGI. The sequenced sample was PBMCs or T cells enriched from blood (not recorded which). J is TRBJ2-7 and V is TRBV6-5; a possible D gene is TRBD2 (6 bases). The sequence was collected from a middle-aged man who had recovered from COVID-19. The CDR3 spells CASLAGPVYEQYF. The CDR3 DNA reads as TGTGCCAGCTTGGCGGGACCCGTCTACGAGCAGTACTTC.